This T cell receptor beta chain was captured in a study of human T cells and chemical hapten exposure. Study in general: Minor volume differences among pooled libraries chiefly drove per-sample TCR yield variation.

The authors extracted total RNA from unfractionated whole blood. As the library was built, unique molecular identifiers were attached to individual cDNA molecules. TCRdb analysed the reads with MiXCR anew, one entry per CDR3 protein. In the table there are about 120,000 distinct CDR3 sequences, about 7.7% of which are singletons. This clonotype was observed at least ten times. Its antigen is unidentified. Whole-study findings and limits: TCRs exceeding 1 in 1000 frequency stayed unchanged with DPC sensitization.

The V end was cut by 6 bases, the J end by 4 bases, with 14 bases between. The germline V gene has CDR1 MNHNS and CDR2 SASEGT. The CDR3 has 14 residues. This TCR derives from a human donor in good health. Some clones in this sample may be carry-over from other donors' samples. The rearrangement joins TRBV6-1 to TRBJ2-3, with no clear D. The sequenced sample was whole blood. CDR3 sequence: CASRPRPGPDTQYF. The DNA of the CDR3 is TGTGCCAGCAGACCCAGGCCGGGCCCAGATACGCAGTATTTT.